This T cell receptor (beta chain) originates from a study of shared clonotypes between healthy human individuals. Trimming shortened V by 8 bases and J by 5 bases, and 24 bases separated the two germline ends. Germline CDR1 is MDHEN and CDR2 is SYDVKM. The CDR3 is 16 residues long. TCRdb's table, derived via immunoSEQ multiplex PCR, lists solely in-frame clones and lacks some. The table records some 1 million clones, roughly 80% of them present only once. The chain links TRBV28 to TRBJ1-1; no definite D call. This receptor was identified in a man aged 18-30 years in good health. The material sequenced was memory CD4+ T cells sorted from blood. Subset reported: CD45RA-negative fraction. CDR3 coding DNA: TGTGCCAGCCCGCCCCGAGCGGCCGGAATAAGAACTGAAGCTTTCTTT. It yields the protein CASPPRAAGIRTEAFF.